This T cell receptor (beta chain) came from a study of siplizumab effects on memory and regulatory T cells. A word on this clone: Its antigen remains unidentified.

Using immunoSEQ multiplex PCR, the repertoire was profiled, and TCRdb retains in-frame clones only, with some absent. The table lists roughly 62,000 clones, roughly 93% of them singletons. CDR3 length equals 14 residues. V gave up 3 bases and J gave up 2 bases; unmatched junction bases: 2. Germline CDR1 MRHNA, CDR2 SNTAGT. Overall study results and limits: Unstimulated subsets contained matches for only a minor fraction of alloreactive clones. Naive T cells looked more diverse than memory cells and looked like major alloresponse contributors. No functional test confirmed suppression by proliferating siplizumab-culture Tregs. Only a minority of proliferating CD4+ or CD8+ clones had an assignable naive or memory phenotype, with roughly 80-96% lacking one.

Specimen: CD8+ T cells sorted from blood. This TCR was sampled from a human donor in good health. This chain joins TRBV6-4 and TRBJ2-3, with 7 bases lining up with TRBD1. CDR3 residues: CASSEKGATDTQYF. The CDR3 nucleotides are TGTGCCAGCAGTGAGAAGGGGGCCACAGATACGCAGTATTTT.